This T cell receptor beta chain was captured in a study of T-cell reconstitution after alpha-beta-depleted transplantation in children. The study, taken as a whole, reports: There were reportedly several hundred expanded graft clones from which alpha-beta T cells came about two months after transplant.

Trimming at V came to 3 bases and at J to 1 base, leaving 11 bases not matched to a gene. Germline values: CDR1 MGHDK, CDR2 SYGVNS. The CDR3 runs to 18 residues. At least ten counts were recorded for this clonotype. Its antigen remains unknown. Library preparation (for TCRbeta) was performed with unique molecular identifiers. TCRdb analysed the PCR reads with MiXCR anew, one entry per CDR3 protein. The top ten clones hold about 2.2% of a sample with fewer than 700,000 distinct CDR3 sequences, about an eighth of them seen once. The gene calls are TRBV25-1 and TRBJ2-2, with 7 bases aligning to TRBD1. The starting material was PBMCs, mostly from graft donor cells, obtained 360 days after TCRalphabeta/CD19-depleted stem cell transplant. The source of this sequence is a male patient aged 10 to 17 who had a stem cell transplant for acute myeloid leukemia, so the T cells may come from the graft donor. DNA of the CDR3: TGTGCCAGCAGTGAGGGAATCGACAGGGCCCTGAACACCGGGGAGCTGTTTTTT. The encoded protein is CASSEGIDRALNTGELFF.